This T cell receptor (beta chain) was obtained from a study of T-cell reconstitution after alpha-beta-depleted transplantation in children (dated by TCRdb to the mid-2010s). About the investigation overall: Using TCR repertoire profiling, the study quantitatively followed how T-cell immune reconstitution unfolded in children after TCRalphabeta/CD19-depleted allogeneic hematopoietic cell transplantation. The research as a whole found: The high TCRbeta diversity at day 60 in some patients was ascribed to recipient T cells and intrathymic progenitors that had survived conditioning. Over the following months the frequencies of hyperexpanded clones went down, and after one year T-cell counts and TCRbeta diversity were mostly credited to newly produced T cells. The apparently early recovery of alphabetaT-cell counts about two months after transplant reportedly depended on only several hundred rapidly expanded clones that came from non-depleted graft cells.

This clonotype was seen a few times. Its antigen is unknown. The sample holds no much larger clone one base away, and base qualities are not on file. Measured from the cysteine to the phenylalanine, the CDR3 is 15 residues long. Only CDR3 DNA is held: 45 bases, read in frame from base 1. As encoded in the germline V gene, CDR1 is MGHRA while CDR2 is YSYEKL. Unmatched junction bases come to 0, with V trimmed by 1 base and J by 1 base. This specimen's treatment or condition label, per the study, means: allogeneic hematopoietic cell transplantation with graft depleted of TCRalphabeta T cells and CD19 B cells. TCRalphabeta/CD19-depleted allogeneic hematopoietic cell grafts were given to the transplant recipients, all of whom were children. The library relied on PCR. The data were produced on an Illumina HiSeq 2500. TCR libraries were prepared with molecular barcoding, using unique molecular identifiers to normalize TCRbeta repertoire quantification. Using fastp at Q25 and MiXCR, TCRdb reprocessed the public reads and kept productive beta chains. Rows are unified per CDR3 protein, each entry keeping the most common DNA and genes. Within this sample are roughly 670,000 distinct CDR3 sequences, with approximately 14% of them counted one time only. The leading ten clones occupy roughly 0.77% of the sample.

This TCR derives from a girl aged 2-9 years with congenital amegakaryocytic thrombocytopenia, due to receive a stem cell transplant. The sample was PBMCs, taken before TCRalphabeta/CD19-depleted stem cell transplant. Recombination connected TRBV4-1 to TRBJ2-4; 8 middle bases align to TRBD1. This receptor carries the CDR3 CASSQGTGAKNIQYF. The DNA reads as follows: TGCGCCAGCAGCCAAGGGACAGGGGCCAAAAACATTCAGTACTTC.